This TCR beta chain derives from a study of blood T cell repertoires in COVID-19. On the study more broadly: The United States, Italy and Spain were the sources of the acute and convalescent COVID-19 samples. T cells, B-cell-depleted T cells, or PBMCs provided the cDNA or gDNA that served as material.

CDR1 and CDR2 from the germline V gene are SGHVS and FNYEAQ. This CDR3 has 15 residues. The J segment lost 4 bases and the V segment lost 3 bases, leaving 3 bases of the junction unmatched. As handled by the study authors: Amplification from reference gene primers served as the basis for estimated nucleated cell counts. Sequencing used immunoSEQ multiplex PCR; TCRdb keeps in-frame clones, though not all of them. The DNA was the basis for D and trimming; V, J and clone size are from that table. Of some 100,000 clones listed, about 80% are singletons. This receptor was taken from a man aged 65 to 85 with active or convalescent COVID-19. The chain has TRBV7-6 and TRBJ2-2; TRBD2 matches at 9 bases. Sequenced input: peripheral blood. The CDR3 is CASSFSGSATGELFF. In nucleotides, the CDR3 is TGTGCCAGCAGCTTTAGCGGGAGTGCCACCGGGGAGCTGTTTTTT.